Listed below are T cell receptor beta chains from one sample, sequenced in a study of T cells in localized non-small cell lung cancer. This table comes from immunoSEQ multiplex PCR, and its TCRdb copy is limited to in-frame clones, with some not included. The sample shows over 10,000 clones, about 82% of them seen only once. Sequenced material: peripheral blood, taken before any cancer treatment. These receptors all stem from a male donor at least 60 years old with stage III lung adenocarcinoma. The CDR3 runs from the conserved cysteine through the conserved F or W. The order of the fields is clone size, J gene, V gene, D gene, CDR3 DNA, CDR3 protein. The D gene is left open where the match is weak. Clone size is stated in some rows and not others, as once, few, many or a class when expanded.

size: -
J: TRBJ1-1
V: TRBV2
D: -
DNA: TGTGCCGAACCGGGACCGGAAGGGGTCGAAGCTTTCTTT
CDR3: CAEPGPEGVEAFF

size: -
J: TRBJ1-2
V: TRBV11-2
D: -
DNA: TGTGCCAGCAGCTTAGATCCGGCATATGGCTACACCTTC
CDR3: CASSLDPAYGYTF

size: few
J: TRBJ1-5
V: TRBV27
D: -
DNA: TGTGCCAGCAGTTTATCCCTCGGGGGAAGTCAGCCCCAGCATTTT
CDR3: CASSLSLGGSQPQHF

size: few
J: TRBJ1-1
V: TRBV19
D: -
DNA: TGTGCCAGTAGCGGCGGGGCCTGGAGGGATGAAGCTTTCTTT
CDR3: CASSGGAWRDEAFF

size: -
J: TRBJ2-1
V: TRBV19
D: TRBD2
DNA: TGTGCCAGTAGTATTCAGGGCGGGAGGGCCAGTGAGCAGTTCTTC
CDR3: CASSIQGGRASEQFF

size: once
J: TRBJ1-2
V: TRBV5-4
D: -
DNA: TGTGCCAGCAGCTTGCTGGGGCGGGATGGCTACACCTTC
CDR3: CASSLLGRDGYTF

size: -
J: TRBJ2-2
V: TRBV25-1
D: -
DNA: TGTGCCAGTCGACGTTCCGGGAACACCGGGGAGCTGTTTTTT
CDR3: CASRRSGNTGELFF

size: few
J: TRBJ1-5
V: TRBV7-9
D: -
DNA: TGTGCCAGCAGCTTAGGCCCGTATCAGCCCCAGCATTTT
CDR3: CASSLGPYQPQHF

size: -
J: TRBJ1-6
V: TRBV5-8
D: -
DNA: TGTGCCAGCAGCCACCAGGGTGAAAGGGATTCACCCCTCCACTTT
CDR3: CASSHQGERDSPLHF

size: -
J: TRBJ1-2
V: TRBV15
D: -
DNA: TGTGCCACCAGCAGACTATGGGACATCGAGCCAGCTAACTATGGCTACACCTTC
CDR3: CATSRLWDIEPANYGYTF

size: -
J: TRBJ2-7
V: TRBV7-9
D: TRBD2
DNA: TGTGCCAGCAGCCCAGGTCTTGCGGGGGTGTCCTACGAGCAGTACTTC
CDR3: CASSPGLAGVSYEQYF

size: -
J: TRBJ2-5
V: TRBV25-1
D: -
DNA: TGTGCCAGCAGTGTGGCCCAAGAGACCCAGTACTTC
CDR3: CASSVAQETQYF

size: -
J: TRBJ2-7
V: TRBV7-6
D: -
DNA: TGTGCCAGCAGTCCAGGAGGGCGCGAGCAGTACTTC
CDR3: CASSPGGREQYF

size: -
J: TRBJ1-1
V: TRBV6-5
D: -
DNA: TGTGCCAGCAGTTACTCGAATACTGAAGCTTTCTTT
CDR3: CASSYSNTEAFF

size: -
J: TRBJ2-7
V: TRBV12-5
D: TRBD1
DNA: TGTGCTAGTGGTTTGGTACTGGGTCCCGGGACAGGGTCCTACGAGCAGTACTTC
CDR3: CASGLVLGPGTGSYEQYF

size: few
J: TRBJ1-1
V: TRBV10-1
D: -
DNA: TGCGCCAGCAGTGTCACAGCGAACACTGAAGCTTTCTTT
CDR3: CASSVTANTEAFF

size: -
J: TRBJ2-3
V: TRBV4-1
D: -
DNA: TGCGCCAGCAGCCGACAAAGTGGCGGAACCACAGATACGCAGTATTTT
CDR3: CASSRQSGGTTDTQYF

size: -
J: TRBJ1-1
V: TRBV6-5
D: -
DNA: TGTGCCAGCAGTTCCTTAGGGGGTGCGGGGAACACTGAAGCTTTCTTT
CDR3: CASSSLGGAGNTEAFF

size: -
J: TRBJ1-3
V: TRBV9
D: -
DNA: TGTGCCAGCAGCGTAGAGGGTGGGAATGGAAACACCATATATTTT
CDR3: CASSVEGGNGNTIYF

size: -
J: TRBJ1-2
V: TRBV30
D: -
DNA: TGTGCCTGGAGCCCGGGAGCCCCGGCGGATGGCTACACCTTC
CDR3: CAWSPGAPADGYTF

size: -
J: TRBJ1-1
V: TRBV7-8
D: -
DNA: TGTGCCAGCAGTCCCGGACACTCGAACACTGAAGCTTTCTTT
CDR3: CASSPGHSNTEAFF

size: -
J: TRBJ1-2
V: TRBV19
D: -
DNA: TGTGCCAGTCAGGGGAACTATGGCTACACCTTC
CDR3: CASQGNYGYTF

size: -
J: TRBJ2-5
V: TRBV4-1
D: -
DNA: TGCGCCAGCAGCCAAGATCGGGGGAACATGGAAAGGGCATATGAGACCCAGTACTTC
CDR3: CASSQDRGNMERAYETQYF

size: -
J: TRBJ1-5
V: TRBV15
D: -
DNA: TGTGCCACCAGCAGAGGGGATCCAGATCAGCCCCAGCATTTT
CDR3: CATSRGDPDQPQHF

size: -
J: TRBJ1-2
V: TRBV5-1
D: -
DNA: TGCGCCAGCAGCTTGGAGGGGAACTATGGCTACACCTTC
CDR3: CASSLEGNYGYTF

size: -
J: TRBJ1-2
V: TRBV7-9
D: TRBD1
DNA: TGTGCCAGCAGCCTCGGACAGGGGGCAGGGGCGAACTATGGCTACACCTTC
CDR3: CASSLGQGAGANYGYTF

size: once
J: TRBJ1-5
V: TRBV19
D: -
DNA: TGTGCCAGTAGTGCACAGGGTTTCGCTAGCAATCAGCCCCAGCATTTT
CDR3: CASSAQGFASNQPQHF

size: -
J: TRBJ1-5
V: TRBV7-9
D: -
DNA: TGTGCCAGTAGTACGGGGGGGTTCAATCAGCCCCAGCATTTT
CDR3: CASSTGGFNQPQHF

size: -
J: TRBJ1-5
V: TRBV6-1
D: TRBD1
DNA: TGTGCCAGCAGTGGCGGGACAGGGGGCCATCAGCCCCAGCATTTT
CDR3: CASSGGTGGHQPQHF

size: once
J: TRBJ2-4
V: TRBV18
D: TRBD2
DNA: TGTGCCAGCTCACCCGCAAGCGGGATCCTGGTCTCTGTGGGAAACATTCAGTACTTC
CDR3: CASSPASGILVSVGNIQYF

size: few
J: TRBJ1-5
V: TRBV19
D: -
DNA: TGTGCCAGTAGTATAGGAGGCCTGCATAGCAATCAGCCCCAGCATTTT
CDR3: CASSIGGLHSNQPQHF

size: -
J: TRBJ2-3
V: TRBV29-1
D: -
DNA: TGCAGCGTTGAAGAGTGGGACACACACGCCACAGATACGCAGTATTTT
CDR3: CSVEEWDTHATDTQYF

size: once
J: TRBJ2-1
V: TRBV4-2
D: TRBD1
DNA: TGTGCCAGCAGCGTAATGCAGGGACAGTACAATGAGCAGTTCTTC
CDR3: CASSVMQGQYNEQFF

size: -
J: TRBJ2-2
V: TRBV13
D: -
DNA: TGTGCCAGCACCCGTTGGGGGTCCGCCGGGGAGCTGTTTTTT
CDR3: CASTRWGSAGELFF

size: few
J: TRBJ2-5
V: TRBV30
D: -
DNA: TGTGCCTGGTGTTCACCGTACCAAGAGACCCAGTACTTC
CDR3: CAWCSPYQETQYF

size: -
J: TRBJ1-2
V: TRBV2
D: -
DNA: TGTGCCACCAGTCGGGGGGCAATCAATGGCTACACCTTC
CDR3: CATSRGAINGYTF

size: -
J: TRBJ2-1
V: TRBV19
D: -
DNA: TGTGCCAGTAGTTGGGGAAACTCCTACAATGAGCAGTTCTTC
CDR3: CASSWGNSYNEQFF

size: -
J: TRBJ1-3
V: TRBV11-3
D: -
DNA: TGTGCCAGCTTTGGCGGGGGGCTGCTGTATGGAAACACCATATATTTT
CDR3: CASFGGGLLYGNTIYF

size: -
J: TRBJ2-7
V: TRBV12-5
D: TRBD1
DNA: TGTGCTAGTGGTTTAACAGGGGCCTACGAGCAGTACTTC
CDR3: CASGLTGAYEQYF

size: -
J: TRBJ1-2
V: TRBV28
D: -
DNA: TGTGCCAGCAGTTTACAGTATGGCTACACCTTC
CDR3: CASSLQYGYTF

size: -
J: TRBJ1-5
V: TRBV19
D: -
DNA: TGTGCCAGTAGTATGGAGTCGCGGGACTATCAGCCCCAGCATTTT
CDR3: CASSMESRDYQPQHF

size: -
J: TRBJ2-7
V: TRBV27
D: TRBD1
DNA: TGTGCCAGCAGTCCTGGGACAGGGGTGGTGATATTGAACGAGCAGTACTTC
CDR3: CASSPGTGVVILNEQYF

size: -
J: TRBJ1-2
V: TRBV7-2
D: -
DNA: TGTGCCAGCAGCCCCCAAAAGGGTAGTCCTCATGGCTACACCTTC
CDR3: CASSPQKGSPHGYTF

size: -
J: TRBJ1-2
V: TRBV4-2
D: -
DNA: TGTGCCAGCAGCCAAGAGGGCCTAGGAGGCTACACCTTC
CDR3: CASSQEGLGGYTF

size: -
J: TRBJ1-2
V: TRBV6-1
D: TRBD1
DNA: TGTGCCAGCAGTGAAGCCGGGACAGGAGCCTGGGGCTACACCTTC
CDR3: CASSEAGTGAWGYTF

size: -
J: TRBJ1-1
V: TRBV4-2
D: -
DNA: TGTGCCAGCAGCCAAGATAGGCAGCGGGGGGGGAACACTGAAGCTTTCTTT
CDR3: CASSQDRQRGGNTEAFF

size: -
J: TRBJ2-1
V: TRBV4-2
D: TRBD2
DNA: TGTGCCAGCAGCCAAGCGATGGCACTAGCGGGAGGAGAGACCTACAATGAGCAGTTCTTC
CDR3: CASSQAMALAGGETYNEQFF

size: -
J: TRBJ2-7
V: TRBV27
D: -
DNA: TGTGCCAGCTTGGTCGGGCAGGAATCGATGGGAACTAAGCAGTACTTC
CDR3: CASLVGQESMGTKQYF

size: -
J: TRBJ2-7
V: TRBV27
D: TRBD1
DNA: TGTGCCAGCAGTTCCCGGGACAGGGTTTCGGTGCAGTACTTC
CDR3: CASSSRDRVSVQYF

size: -
J: TRBJ1-3
V: TRBV14
D: -
DNA: TGTGCCAGCAGCCAAGATCAGGGGCGCTCTGGAAACACCATATATTTT
CDR3: CASSQDQGRSGNTIYF

size: -
J: TRBJ2-1
V: TRBV2
D: TRBD2
DNA: TGTGCCAGCAGAACAACGGGACTAGCGGGACCCCCCAATGAGCAGTTCTTC
CDR3: CASRTTGLAGPPNEQFF

size: -
J: TRBJ2-3
V: TRBV2
D: TRBD2
DNA: TGTGCCAACAGGAGACTAGCGGGAGATCTTTTCGCAGATACGCAGTATTTT
CDR3: CANRRLAGDLFADTQYF